One sample yielded the 27 T cell receptor beta chains listed below, sequenced in a study of beta chain features in type 1 diabetes. Expressed TCRB transcripts were sequenced because the entire RNA isolate underwent reverse transcription. Produced via immunoSEQ multiplex PCR; TCRdb's table is partial and in-frame only. The sample includes almost 250,000 clones, around 14% of them seen just once. The source material was naive CD4+ T cells from blood. The receptors were gathered from a woman between 35 and 50 years old in good health.

The rearrangement uses TRBV7-9 and TRBJ1-3; 7 bases line up with TRBD1. The CDR3 has 15 residues. CDR1 is SEHNR and CDR2 is FQNEAQ in the germline V gene (reference sequence). The V gene end was trimmed by 5 bases and the J gene end by 2 bases; junction bases not matched to a gene: 6. The chain's CDR3 is CASSPSGQPGNTIYF. CDR3 bases: TGTGCCAGCAGCCCTTCGGGACAGCCTGGAAACACCATATATTTT.

V gene TRBV6-6 combines with J gene TRBJ1-2, with D perhaps matching TRBD1 (5 bases). Germline V gives CDR1 MNHNY, CDR2 SVGAGI (reference sequence). This CDR3 is 12 amino acids long. Trimming took off 5 bases at V and 10 bases at J, with 14 bases between the two ends. In nucleotides, the CDR3 is TGTGCCAGCAGTGCACTGGACAAGCACTACACCTTC. Its translation: CASSALDKHYTF.

V usage is TRBV5-4 and J usage is TRBJ2-7; 7 bases fit TRBD1. The CDR3 totals 16 residues. In germline, CDR1 is SGHNT, CDR2 YYREEE (reference sequence). Unmatched junction bases numbered 9, after V lost 0 bases and J lost 3 bases. CDR3 loop: CASSLAKGTVVYEQYF. CDR3 nucleotides: TGTGCCAGCAGCTTGGCCAAGGGGACAGTCGTCTACGAGCAGTACTTC.

The rearrangement joins TRBV5-1 to TRBJ2-5; 7 positions agree with TRBD1. CDR1 and CDR2 from the germline V gene are SGHRS and YFSETQ. J lost 0 bases, V lost 3 bases, and 5 bases had no gene match. The CDR3 runs 15 residues. For the CDR3, the DNA is TGCGCCAGCAGCTCCGAACAGGGGCACCAAGAGACCCAGTACTTC. As protein: CASSSEQGHQETQYF.

This clone has a handful of counts. The chain recombines TRBV21-1 with TRBJ2-1; the table gives TRBD2 as D, unverified against the DNA. TRBV21-1 is deemed a pseudogene. The CDR3 is made up of 16 amino acids. The CDR3: CASSLPEGGGGDEQFF. Written as DNA, the CDR3 is TGTGCCAGCAGCCTACCGGAGGGGGGGGGCGGGGATGAGCAGTTCTTC.

This chain links TRBV11-2 with TRBJ2-7; TRBD1 aligns across 9 bases. V dropped 1 base and J dropped 3; count of bases not matched to a gene: 7. The germline V gene has CDR1 SGHAT and CDR2 FQNNGV. This CDR3 comprises 16 residues. This CDR3 is CASSLGHGQGNYEQYF. Here the CDR3 DNA reads TGTGCCAGCAGCTTAGGCCACGGACAGGGGAACTACGAGCAGTACTTC.

The chain combines TRBV7-9 with TRBJ2-2; D ambiguous. V was cut by 1 base and J by 2 bases, with 11 bases left in between. The CDR3 contains 16 residues. The germline CDR1 and CDR2 sequences are SEHNR and FQNEAQ (reference sequence). CDR3 nucleotide sequence: TGTGCCAGCAGCTTAGTTTCCAGTATAAACACCGGGGAGCTGTTTTTT. Its translation: CASSLVSSINTGELFF.

This chain links TRBV27 with TRBJ2-4; 7 bases align to TRBD2. The CDR3 spans 15 residues. CDR1 and CDR2 (germline): MNHEY, SMNVEV (reference sequence). J gave up 6 bases and V 5 bases, and 10 bases lay outside the gene matches. CDR3 sequence (DNA): TGTGCCAGCAGTCTAGGGATGGGGGGGATAAACATTCAGTACTTC. As protein: CASSLGMGGINIQYF.

This clone was seen a few times. This rearrangement joins TRBV4-1 to TRBJ1-1; D is possibly TRBD1 (5 bases). The V end was cut by 0 bases, the J end by 1 base, with 18 bases between. From germline, CDR1 is MGHRA and CDR2 YSYEKL. There are 18 residues in the CDR3. The CDR3 bases are TGCGCCAGCAGCCAAGATCAAGTCGGACAACGCGCGAACACTGAAGCTTTCTTT. Translation gives CASSQDQVGQRANTEAFF.

This clone was counted between two and nine times. The chain's CDR3 is CASSPRPGNDQPQHF. The CDR3 DNA follows: TGTGCCAGTAGCCCAAGACCGGGTAACGATCAGCCCCAGCATTTT. The chain is built from TRBV19 and TRBJ1-5; D unresolved. The CDR3 spans 15 residues. V dropped 6 bases and J dropped 5 bases, with 17 bases sitting between them. CDR1 and CDR2 from the germline V gene are LNHDA and SQIVND (reference sequence). The whole variable domain, filled in from reference TRBV19 and TRBJ1-5, reads DGGITQSPKYLFRKEGQNVTLSCEQNLNHDAMYWYRQDPGQGLRLIYYSQIVNDFQKGDIAEGYSVSREKKESFPLTVTSAQKNPTAFYLCASSPRPGNDQPQHFGDGTRLSIL.

This rearrangement joins TRBV7-2 to TRBJ2-7; D remains unclear. The CDR3 contains 12 residues. The ends were cut back, 2 bases at V and 4 bases at J, with 6 bases in the middle. The germline CDR1 and CDR2 sequences are SGHTA and FQGNSA. CDR3 loop: CASSLIGYEQYF. CDR3 nucleotides: TGTGCCAGCAGCTTAATCGGGTACGAGCAGTACTTC.

The table lists this clone with a few counts. V gene TRBV6-1 combines with J gene TRBJ2-7; D is perhaps TRBD1 (6 bases). This CDR3 spans 15 amino acids. With 10 bases removed from V and 0 bases from J, the gap between germline ends came to 19 bases. CDR1 is MNHNS and CDR2 is SASEGT in the germline V gene. CDR3 DNA: TGTGCCACCAGAGCGAGGGCAGGGGACTCCTACGAGCAGTACTTC. It specifies CATRARAGDSYEQYF.

This clone was observed a few times. The genes are TRBV19 and TRBJ2-3; perhaps TRBD1 as D (6 bases). The CDR3 runs 16 residues. Germline CDR1 LNHDA, CDR2 SQIVND (reference sequence). V lost 4 bases and J lost 6, with 20 bases in between. The CDR3 sequence is CASSSRFQGIRDTQYF. The CDR3 DNA reads TGTGCCAGTAGTAGCCGGTTTCAGGGGATCAGGGATACGCAGTATTTT.

This clone has a count of ten or more. This rearrangement joins TRBV4-3 to TRBJ2-5; D unclear. The CDR3 runs 15 residues. V lost 3 bases and J lost 4, with 15 bases in between. Per the germline V gene, CDR1 is LGHNA and CDR2 is YSLEER. As DNA, the CDR3 is TGCGCCAGCAGCCAGCTTCCCCCCCGCGGAGAGACCCAGTACTTC. Translating gives CASSQLPPRGETQYF.

The V gene is TRBV6-1, the J gene TRBJ2-7, with 12 bases that match TRBD1. CDR3 length: 15 residues. Germline CDR1 and CDR2: MNHNS and SASEGT. J was trimmed by 2 bases and V by 2 bases; bases with no gene match: 1. This chain's CDR3 is CASSEWDRGPYEQYF. CDR3 DNA sequence: TGTGCCAGCAGTGAATGGGACAGGGGGCCCTACGAGCAGTACTTC.

The chain is built from TRBV19 and TRBJ1-5, with 7 bases fitting TRBD1. Germline trimming cut 5 bases from V and 3 bases from J; bases unmatched to any gene: 7. The CDR3 runs 15 residues. CDR1 and CDR2 from the germline V gene are LNHDA and SQIVND (reference sequence). CDR3 region: CASSPRRGHNQPQHF. CDR3 nucleotide sequence: TGTGCCAGTAGTCCCAGGAGGGGGCACAATCAGCCCCAGCATTTT.

The chain employs TRBV29-1 and TRBJ2-3, with 8 bases that match TRBD2. V gave up 6 bases and J gave up 1 base; unmatched junction bases: 6. The CDR3 extends over 14 amino acids. Looked up from germline, CDR1 is SQVTM and CDR2 is ANQGSEA. CDR3 nucleotides: TGCAGCGTAACGGGACTAGGGGGCACAGATACGCAGTATTTT. Protein product: CSVTGLGGTDTQYF.

The chain employs TRBV9 and TRBJ2-7, with a weak D call TRBD1 (6 bases). V was cut by 4 bases and J by 1 base, with 9 bases left in between. Germline V gene data show CDR1 as SGDLS and CDR2 as YYNGEE. The CDR3 is 13 residues long. CDR3 amino acids: CASSPDRSYEQYF. The DNA of the CDR3 is TGTGCCAGCAGCCCAGACAGGTCCTACGAGCAGTACTTC.

This clone was counted a few times. V usage is TRBV7-9 and J usage is TRBJ1-5, with 9 bases matching TRBD1. The V gene's germline CDR1 is SEHNR and CDR2 FQNEAQ (reference sequence). This CDR3 comprises 14 residues. The V and J ends lost 5 bases and 4 bases, in that order; junction bases with no gene match: 3. CDR3 protein: CASSRGQGNQPQHF. For the CDR3, the DNA is TGTGCCAGCAGCCGAGGACAGGGGAATCAGCCCCAGCATTTT.

This chain links TRBV6-5 with TRBJ2-2, with TRBD1 as a possible D gene (5 bases). Deletions cut 5 bases from V and 5 bases from J, with 12 bases between. The CDR3 spans 14 residues. The V gene's germline CDR1 is MNHEY and CDR2 SVGAGI. Here the CDR3 reads CASSRDSATGELFF. CDR3 sequence (DNA): TGTGCCAGCAGTCGCGACAGCGCAACCGGGGAGCTGTTTTTT.

As concerns this clone: Other nucleotide sequences from this sample produce the same CDR3. DNA of the CDR3: TGTGCCAGTAGTATCGGACTAGCCGGCACAGATACGCAGTATTTT. Translated: CASSIGLAGTDTQYF. The genes are TRBV19 and TRBJ2-3, with 8 bases lining up with TRBD2. CDR3 size: 15 residues. Germline V CDR1 and CDR2: LNHDA, SQIVND (reference sequence). Trimming removed 3 bases from V and 1 base from J; junction bases left unmatched: 3.

This clone was seen only a few times. This chain links TRBV7-8 with TRBJ2-5; 13 nucleotides align to TRBD2. Germline V lookup: CDR1 SGHVS, CDR2 FQNEAQ. V shed 5 bases and J 5 bases; nucleotides not matched to a gene: 8. The CDR3 sequence is 16 residues long. This CDR3 reads CASSLGLAGEGETQYF. Written as DNA, the CDR3 is TGTGCCAGCAGCCTAGGACTAGCGGGGGAGGGGGAGACCCAGTACTTC.

This chain joins TRBV12-5 and TRBJ1-2; 9 bases fit TRBD1. CDR1 and CDR2 (germline): LGHNT, FRNRAP. V lost 1 base to trimming and J lost 3 bases; unmatched junction nucleotides: 0. The CDR3 covers 14 residues. The CDR3 protein is CASGLGTGDYGYTF. The CDR3 bases are TGTGCTAGTGGTTTGGGGACAGGGGACTATGGCTACACCTTC.

This clone has only a few counts. The genes are TRBV18 and TRBJ1-3; D call uncertain. The germline V gene has CDR1 KGHSH and CDR2 LQKENI. V was shortened by 0 bases and J by 0 bases, with 9 bases between the two germline ends. The CDR3 is made up of 16 amino acids. The CDR3 protein is CASSPPSQLSGNTIYF. The CDR3 nucleotides read TGTGCCAGCTCACCACCGTCACAGCTCTCTGGAAACACCATATATTTT.

The V call is TRBV4-3, the J call TRBJ2-1, with D perhaps matching TRBD2 (7 bases). The germline V and J ends were trimmed by 5 bases and 0 bases, with 14 bases remaining between them. The CDR3 has 16 residues. The germline V gene encodes CDR1 LGHNA and CDR2 YSLEER. CDR3 sequence reads: CASSELGGASYNEQFF. CDR3 bases: TGCGCCAGCAGCGAACTGGGGGGGGCCTCCTACAATGAGCAGTTCTTC.

This clone turned up a few times. V and J are TRBV7-6 and TRBJ2-3, with D possibly matching TRBD2 (5 bases). Germline V lookup: CDR1 SGHVS, CDR2 FNYEAQ. The CDR3 is 15 amino acids. Trimming shortened V by 6 bases and J by 1 base, and 14 bases separated the two germline ends. The CDR3 DNA reads as TGTGCCAGCAGTTTAATAGCGTTGGGCACAGATACGCAGTATTTT. As protein: CASSLIALGTDTQYF.

The chain carries TRBV2 and TRBJ1-5, with D possibly being TRBD1 (5 bases). Trimming shortened V by 6 bases and J by 4 bases, and 13 bases separated the two germline ends. The germline V gene encodes CDR1 SNHLY and CDR2 FYNNEI. CDR3 size: 14 residues. The CDR3: CASRGRGRNQPQHF. CDR3 nucleotide sequence: TGTGCCAGCAGGGGGCGGGGAAGAAATCAGCCCCAGCATTTT.